This T cell receptor (beta chain) was obtained from a study of CD8 T cells in ankylosing spondylitis. TCRdb called the 5' RACE reads again in MiXCR, with one record for every CDR3 protein. There are 350,000 to 450,000 distinct CDR3 sequences in the sample; 20% to 25% occur only once, and less than 15% lies in the top ten. Germline V CDR1 and CDR2: DFQATT, SNEGSKA (reference sequence). The CDR3 is 17 residues long. V was clipped by 3 bases and J by 3 bases; unmatched bases: 16. Only a few counts were recorded for this clonotype. The V call is TRBV20-1, the J call TRBJ2-7; TRBD1 aligns across 8 bases. The sequenced sample consisted of blood, either unsorted or a sorted T cell fraction (not recorded which). This clonotype was obtained from a male donor with ankylosing spondylitis or in good health (not recorded which). CDR3 DNA: TGCAGTGCTAGGGGACAGGAGGCTATCACGGCGGACTACGAGCAGTACTTC. It translates to CSARGQEAITADYEQYF.